The T cell receptor (beta chain) under discussion was sequenced for a study of blood T cells in healthy people across ages. PCR was performed a second time for about 7 to 11 cycles using a sample-barcoded 5' primer and a J-beta primer mix. In TCRdb, the 5' RACE reads were re-called with MiXCR into one record per CDR3 protein. The sample includes about 800,000 distinct CDR3 sequences, about 42% of them seen just once. CDR1 and CDR2 from the germline V gene are ENHRY and SYGVKD. The CDR3 is made up of 14 amino acids. V was clipped by 6 bases and J by 7 bases, with 16 bases between them. This TCR was sampled from a man older than 75 in good health. The chain couples TRBV10-3 to TRBJ2-1, with D possibly called TRBD1 or TRBD2 (6 bases each). The sequenced sample consisted of blood. The CDR3 region is CAISLPEGGNEQFF. CDR3 DNA: TGTGCCATCAGCCTCCCCGAAGGGGGGAATGAGCAGTTCTTC.